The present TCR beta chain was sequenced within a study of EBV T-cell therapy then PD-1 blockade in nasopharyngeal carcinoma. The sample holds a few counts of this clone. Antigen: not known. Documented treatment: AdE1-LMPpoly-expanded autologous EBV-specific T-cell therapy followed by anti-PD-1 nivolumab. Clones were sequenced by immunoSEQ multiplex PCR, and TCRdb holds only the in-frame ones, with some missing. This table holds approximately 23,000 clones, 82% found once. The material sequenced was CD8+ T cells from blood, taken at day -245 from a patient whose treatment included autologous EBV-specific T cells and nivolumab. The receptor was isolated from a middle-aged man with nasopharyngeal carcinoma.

In DNA form, the CDR3 reads TGCGCCAGCAGCCAAGATCCGGGGACAGGGAAATATCTTAACTATGGCTACACCTTC. This translates into CASSQDPGTGKYLNYGYTF. This sequence joins TRBV4-3 and TRBJ1-2; 9 nucleotides line up with TRBD1. CDR1 is LGHNA, CDR2 YSLEER, per germline. The CDR3 length is 19 residues. V shed 0 bases, J shed 1 base, and the junction held 12 bases outside the gene matches.